This T cell receptor beta chain emerged from a study of OX40 agonist ivuxolimab in advanced cancers. Some clones are missing from TCRdb's copy, which holds only in-frame ones; the method was immunoSEQ multiplex PCR. The table shows some 65,000 clones, with roughly 90% occurring only once. The CDR3 extends over 13 amino acids. Trimming at V came to 4 bases and at J to 4 bases, leaving 3 bases not matched to a gene. In germline, CDR1 is ENHRY, CDR2 SYGVKD. In this sample, this clone turned up a few times. This sample comprised CD4+ or CD8+ T cells sorted from blood, obtained in a trial of the OX40 agonist ivuxolimab. The rearrangement uses TRBV10-3 and TRBJ1-2, with 7 bases identical to TRBD1. The sequence was obtained from an adult with an advanced solid tumor such as melanoma, head and neck, liver or kidney cancer. CDR3: CAISGQGSYGYTF. For the CDR3, the DNA is TGTGCCATCAGTGGACAGGGTTCCTATGGCTACACCTTC.